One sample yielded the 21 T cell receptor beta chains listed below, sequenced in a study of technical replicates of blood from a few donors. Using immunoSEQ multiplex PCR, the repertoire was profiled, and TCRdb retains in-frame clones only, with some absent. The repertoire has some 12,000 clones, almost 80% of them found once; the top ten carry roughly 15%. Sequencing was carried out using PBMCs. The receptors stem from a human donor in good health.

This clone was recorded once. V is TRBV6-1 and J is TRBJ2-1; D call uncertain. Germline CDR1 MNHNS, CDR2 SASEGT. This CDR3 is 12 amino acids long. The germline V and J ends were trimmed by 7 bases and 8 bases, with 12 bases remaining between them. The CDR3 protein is CASTRFWDEQFF. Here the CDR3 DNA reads TGTGCCAGCACCAGGTTTTGGGATGAGCAGTTCTTC.

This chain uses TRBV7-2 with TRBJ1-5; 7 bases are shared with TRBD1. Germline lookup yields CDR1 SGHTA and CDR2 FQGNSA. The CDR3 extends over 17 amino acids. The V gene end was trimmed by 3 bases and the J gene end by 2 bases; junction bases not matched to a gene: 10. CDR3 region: CASSFVGTGAGNQPQHF. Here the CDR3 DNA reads TGTGCCAGCAGCTTCGTCGGAACAGGGGCCGGCAATCAGCCCCAGCATTTT.

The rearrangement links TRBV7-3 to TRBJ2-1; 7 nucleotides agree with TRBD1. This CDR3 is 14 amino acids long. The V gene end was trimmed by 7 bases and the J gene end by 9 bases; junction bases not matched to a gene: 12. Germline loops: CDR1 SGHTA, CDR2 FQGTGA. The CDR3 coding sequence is TGTGCCAGCAAACGGGACAGCACGAGCGGTGAGCAGTTCTTC. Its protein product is CASKRDSTSGEQFF. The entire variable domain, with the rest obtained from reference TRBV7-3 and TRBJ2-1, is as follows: GAGVSQTPSNKVTEKGKYVELRCDPISGHTALYWYRQSLGQGPEFLIYFQGTGAADDSGLPNDRFFAVRPEGSVSTLKIQRTERGDSAVYLCASKRDSTSGEQFFGPGTRLTVL.

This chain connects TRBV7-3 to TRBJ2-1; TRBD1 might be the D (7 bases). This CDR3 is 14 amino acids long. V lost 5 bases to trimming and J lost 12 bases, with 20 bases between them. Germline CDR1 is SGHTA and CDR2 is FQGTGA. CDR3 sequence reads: CASSLSGTAGGQFF. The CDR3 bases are TGTGCCAGCAGCCTATCCGGGACAGCGGGCGGGCAGTTCTTC.

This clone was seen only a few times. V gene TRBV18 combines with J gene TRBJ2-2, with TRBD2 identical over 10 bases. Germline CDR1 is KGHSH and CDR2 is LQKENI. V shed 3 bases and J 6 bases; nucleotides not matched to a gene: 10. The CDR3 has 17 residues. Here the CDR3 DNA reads TGTGCCAGCTCACCGCCTAGCGGGAGCTTTTTTCCCGGGGAGCTGTTTTTT. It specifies CASSPPSGSFFPGELFF.

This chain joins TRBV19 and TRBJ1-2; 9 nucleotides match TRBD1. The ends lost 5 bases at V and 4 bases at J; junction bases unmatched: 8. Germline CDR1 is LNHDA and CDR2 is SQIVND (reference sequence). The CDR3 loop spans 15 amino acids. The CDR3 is CASSPGQGLFYGYTF. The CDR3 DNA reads TGTGCCAGTAGTCCCGGACAGGGGTTGTTCTATGGCTACACCTTC.

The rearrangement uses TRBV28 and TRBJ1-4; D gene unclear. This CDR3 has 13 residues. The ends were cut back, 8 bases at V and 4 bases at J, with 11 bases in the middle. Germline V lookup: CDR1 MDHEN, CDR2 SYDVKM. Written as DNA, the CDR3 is TGTGCCAGCCAAGGATACAGTAATGAAAAACTGTTTTTT. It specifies CASQGYSNEKLFF.

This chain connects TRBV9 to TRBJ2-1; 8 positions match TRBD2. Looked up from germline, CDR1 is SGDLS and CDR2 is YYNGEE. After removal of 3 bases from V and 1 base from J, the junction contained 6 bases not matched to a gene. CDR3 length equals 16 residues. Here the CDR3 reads CASSAGGAGSYNEQFF. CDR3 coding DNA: TGTGCCAGCAGCGCCGGGGGGGCGGGGTCCTACAATGAGCAGTTCTTC.

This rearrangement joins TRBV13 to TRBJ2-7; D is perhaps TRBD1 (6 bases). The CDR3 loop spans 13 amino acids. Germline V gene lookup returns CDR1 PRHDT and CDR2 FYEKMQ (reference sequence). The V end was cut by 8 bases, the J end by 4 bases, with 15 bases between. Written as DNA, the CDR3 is TGTGCCAGCTCGAGGGGGAAAGCGTACGAGCAGTACTTC. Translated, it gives CASSRGKAYEQYF.

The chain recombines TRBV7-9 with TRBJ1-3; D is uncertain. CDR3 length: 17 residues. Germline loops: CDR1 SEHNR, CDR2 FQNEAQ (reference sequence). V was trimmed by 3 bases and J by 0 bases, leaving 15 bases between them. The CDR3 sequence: CASSFVRGKYSGNTIYF. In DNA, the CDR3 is TGTGCCAGCAGCTTCGTACGGGGAAAATACTCTGGAAACACCATATATTTT.

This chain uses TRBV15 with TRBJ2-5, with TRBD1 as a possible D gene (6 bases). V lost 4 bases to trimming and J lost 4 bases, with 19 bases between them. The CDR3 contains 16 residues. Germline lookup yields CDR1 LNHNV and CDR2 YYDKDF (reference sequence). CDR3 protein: CATSKVTTGGRETQYF. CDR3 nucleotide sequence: TGTGCCACCAGCAAGGTTACGACAGGCGGGCGAGAGACCCAGTACTTC.

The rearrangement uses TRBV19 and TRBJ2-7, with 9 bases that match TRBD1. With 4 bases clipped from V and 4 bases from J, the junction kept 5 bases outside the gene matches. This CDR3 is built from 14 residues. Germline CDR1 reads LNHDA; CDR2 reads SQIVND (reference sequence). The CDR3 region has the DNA TGTGCCAGTAGTACCACAGGGGGCCCTTACGAGCAGTACTTC. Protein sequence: CASSTTGGPYEQYF.

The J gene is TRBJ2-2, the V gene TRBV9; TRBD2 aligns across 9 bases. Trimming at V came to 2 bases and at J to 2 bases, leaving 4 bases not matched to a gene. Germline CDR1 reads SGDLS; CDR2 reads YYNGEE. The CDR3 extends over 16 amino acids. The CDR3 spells CASSVGGRANTGELFF. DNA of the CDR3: TGTGCCAGCAGCGTGGGCGGGAGGGCCAACACCGGGGAGCTGTTTTTT.

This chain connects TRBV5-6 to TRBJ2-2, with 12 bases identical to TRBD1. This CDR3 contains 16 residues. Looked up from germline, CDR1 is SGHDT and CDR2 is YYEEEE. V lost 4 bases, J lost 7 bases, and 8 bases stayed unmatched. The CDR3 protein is CASSRLGQGAGGELFF. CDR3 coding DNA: TGTGCCAGCAGCCGATTGGGACAGGGGGCTGGCGGGGAGCTGTTTTTT.

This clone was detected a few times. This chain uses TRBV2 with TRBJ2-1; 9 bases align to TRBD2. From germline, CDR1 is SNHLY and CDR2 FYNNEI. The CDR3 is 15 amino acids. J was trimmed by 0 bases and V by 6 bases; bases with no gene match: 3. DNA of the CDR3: TGTGCCAGCAGCATTAGCGGGAGCTCCTACAATGAGCAGTTCTTC. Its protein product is CASSISGSSYNEQFF.

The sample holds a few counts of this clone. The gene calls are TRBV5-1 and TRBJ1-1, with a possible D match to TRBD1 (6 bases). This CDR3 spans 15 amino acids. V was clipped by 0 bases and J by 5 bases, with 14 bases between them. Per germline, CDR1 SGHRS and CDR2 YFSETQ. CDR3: CASSLAGRGETEAFF. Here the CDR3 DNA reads TGCGCCAGCAGCTTGGCCGGCAGGGGTGAGACTGAAGCTTTCTTT. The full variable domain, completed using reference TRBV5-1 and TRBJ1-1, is KAGVTQTPRYLIKTRGQQVTLSCSPISGHRSVSWYQQTPGQGLQFLFEYFSETQRNKGNFPGRFSGRQFSNSRSEMNVSTLELGDSALYLCASSLAGRGETEAFFGQGTRLTVV.

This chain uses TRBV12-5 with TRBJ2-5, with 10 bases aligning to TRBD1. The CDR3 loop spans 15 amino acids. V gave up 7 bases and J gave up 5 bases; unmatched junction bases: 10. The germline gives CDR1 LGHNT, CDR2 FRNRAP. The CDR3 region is CASAREGQGVETQYF. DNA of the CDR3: TGTGCTAGTGCCAGAGAAGGACAGGGGGTTGAGACCCAGTACTTC.

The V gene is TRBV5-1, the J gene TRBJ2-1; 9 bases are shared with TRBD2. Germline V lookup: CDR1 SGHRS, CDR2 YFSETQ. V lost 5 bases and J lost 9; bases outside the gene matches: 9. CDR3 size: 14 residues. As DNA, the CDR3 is TGCGCCAGCAGTGAGGCGGGAGGGTTGGGTGAGCAGTTCTTC. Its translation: CASSEAGGLGEQFF.

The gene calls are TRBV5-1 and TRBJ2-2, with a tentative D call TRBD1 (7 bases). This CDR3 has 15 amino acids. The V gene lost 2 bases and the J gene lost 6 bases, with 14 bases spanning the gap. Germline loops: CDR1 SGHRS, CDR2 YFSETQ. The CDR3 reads CASSFVTGEAGELFF. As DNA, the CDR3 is TGCGCCAGCAGCTTTGTTACAGGGGAGGCCGGGGAGCTGTTTTTT. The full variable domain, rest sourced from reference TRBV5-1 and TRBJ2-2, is KAGVTQTPRYLIKTRGQQVTLSCSPISGHRSVSWYQQTPGQGLQFLFEYFSETQRNKGNFPGRFSGRQFSNSRSEMNVSTLELGDSALYLCASSFVTGEAGELFFGEGSRLTVL.

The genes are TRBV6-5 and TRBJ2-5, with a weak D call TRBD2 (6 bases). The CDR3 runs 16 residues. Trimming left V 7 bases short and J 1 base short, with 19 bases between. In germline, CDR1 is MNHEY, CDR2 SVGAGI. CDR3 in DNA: TGTGCCAGCACATACTCTCCCGGGACTCTCCAAGAGACCCAGTACTTC. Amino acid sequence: CASTYSPGTLQETQYF.

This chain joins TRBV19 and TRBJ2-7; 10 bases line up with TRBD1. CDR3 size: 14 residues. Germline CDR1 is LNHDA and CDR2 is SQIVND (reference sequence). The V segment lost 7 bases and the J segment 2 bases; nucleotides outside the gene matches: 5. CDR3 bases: TGTGCCAGTAATACCGGGACAGGGGCCTACGAGCAGTACTTC. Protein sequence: CASNTGTGAYEQYF. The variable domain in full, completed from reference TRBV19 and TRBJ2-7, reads DGGITQSPKYLFRKEGQNVTLSCEQNLNHDAMYWYRQDPGQGLRLIYYSQIVNDFQKGDIAEGYSVSREKKESFPLTVTSAQKNPTAFYLCASNTGTGAYEQYFGPGTRLTVT.